Presented here are 2 T cell receptor beta chains from one specimen sequenced in a study of cytomegalovirus exposure and HLA in healthy donors. 13 Jbeta primers and 60 Vbeta primers were used for the PCR. Here immunoSEQ multiplex PCR was the method, and the copy in TCRdb shows in-frame clones only, minus some. The table records approximately 150,000 clones, 55% to 75% of them present only once. The specimen sequenced was PBMCs. Receptor source: a human donor in good health.

The rearrangement links TRBV7-8 to TRBJ2-7; D is possibly TRBD2 (5 bases). CDR3 length: 16 residues. The germline CDR1 and CDR2 sequences are SGHVS and FQNEAQ. V was shortened by 6 bases and J by 0 bases, with 18 bases between the two germline ends. DNA of the CDR3: TGTGCCAGCAGTAACGGCATAGGGCTAGCCTCCTACGAGCAGTACTTC. It codes for CASSNGIGLASYEQYF.

The chain carries TRBV5-6 and TRBJ2-7, with 9 bases lining up with TRBD1. J was trimmed by 4 bases and V by 1 base; bases with no gene match: 6. The CDR3 runs to 15 residues. Germline V gene data show CDR1 as SGHDT and CDR2 as YYEEEE. The CDR3 nucleotides read TGTGCCAGCAGCTTGCCGGACAGGGGAGTTTACGAGCAGTACTTC. It yields the protein CASSLPDRGVYEQYF.